Below are 18 T cell receptor beta chains sequenced from a single sample in a study of Graves' ophthalmopathy and Graves' hyperthyroidism. Amplification from RNA transcripts yielded the TCR beta CDR3 regions. In the first round, RT-PCR was carried out with HTBI primers, and a multiplex PCR formed the second round. MiXCR, run by TCRdb on the multiplex PCR reads, gives a single entry per CDR3 protein. The table lists over 650,000 distinct CDR3 sequences, roughly two fifths of them singletons. Sequencing used peripheral blood. The receptors were sampled from an adult man with Graves' ophthalmopathy.

This clonotype has only one observation. This chain uses TRBV10-3 with TRBJ2-7, with 8 bases that match TRBD1. After removal of 3 bases from V and 7 bases from J, the junction contained 8 bases not matched to a gene. CDR1 and CDR2 from the germline V gene are ENHRY and SYGVKD. This CDR3 is 14 amino acids long. This CDR3 is CAISDSRTGSEQYF. CDR3 DNA sequence: TGTGCCATCAGTGACTCCCGGACAGGGAGTGAGCAGTACTTC.

The chain has TRBV29-1 and TRBJ2-7, with 9 bases aligning to TRBD1. The junction had 4 bases not matched to a gene; V was cut back by 1 base and J by 0 bases. CDR3 length: 15 amino acids. Germline assignment: CDR1 SQVTM and CDR2 ANQGSEA. The CDR3 DNA reads as TGCAGCGTTGAAGGACCGGGACAGGGCTCCTACGAGCAGTACTTC. Amino acid sequence: CSVEGPGQGSYEQYF.

This clonotype was counted many times. The V and J genes are TRBV7-3 and TRBJ2-5, with D maybe TRBD1 (5 bases). The CDR3 length is 13 residues. Trimming removed 1 base from V and 4 bases from J, with 7 bases in between. Germline V gene sequence: CDR1 SGHTA, CDR2 FQGTGA. CDR3 sequence (DNA): TGTGCCAGCAGCTTAAACAGGCGAGAGACCCAGTACTTC. Translating gives CASSLNRRETQYF. The variable domain in full, completed from reference TRBV7-3 and TRBJ2-5, reads GAGVSQTPSNKVTEKGKYVELRCDPISGHTALYWYRQSLGQGPEFLIYFQGTGAADDSGLPNDRFFAVRPEGSVSTLKIQRTERGDSAVYLCASSLNRRETQYFGPGTRLLVL.

This chain links TRBV10-3 with TRBJ2-7; TRBD1 aligns across 9 bases. J lost 3 bases, V lost 10 bases, and 16 bases had no gene match. CDR1 ENHRY and CDR2 SYGVKD come from the germline V gene. The CDR3 sequence is 16 residues long. The CDR3 here is CASRIFTGQGRYEQYF. Here the CDR3 DNA reads TGTGCCAGCAGGATATTTACGGGACAGGGCCGCTACGAGCAGTACTTC.

The CDR3 here is CATSDHTGTGGPYEQYF. As DNA, the CDR3 is TGTGCCACCAGTGATCATACCGGGACAGGGGGACCCTACGAGCAGTACTTC. V and J are TRBV24-1 and TRBJ2-7; 11 nucleotides align to TRBD1. The CDR3 totals 17 residues. From germline, CDR1 is KGHDR and CDR2 SFDVKD. Losses at the gene ends were 3 bases for V and 2 bases for J; bases not matched to a gene: 8.

Details on this clonotype: The junction does not match germline at one end; this may be a read error. This chain uses TRBV7-2 with TRBJ2-7, with a tentative D call TRBD1 (6 bases). The length of the CDR3 is 16 residues. Germline loops: CDR1 SGHTA, CDR2 FQGNSA. Written as DNA, the CDR3 is TGTGCCGGCAGCTTAAGCACTAGTGGGGGCCCCGGAAAGCTGTACTTC. Encoded protein: CAGSLSTSGGPGKLYF.

The gene calls are TRBV7-2 and TRBJ1-1, with a tentative D call TRBD1 (6 bases). Trimming pared 2 bases from V and 4 bases from J, leaving 11 bases between. CDR1 is SGHTA and CDR2 is FQGNSA in the germline V gene. This CDR3 has 14 amino acids. The chain's CDR3 is CASSLFQGSTEAFF. CDR3 coding DNA: TGTGCCAGCAGCTTATTCCAGGGGAGCACTGAAGCTTTCTTT.

The chain combines TRBV27 with TRBJ1-2; possibly TRBD1 for D (6 bases). CDR3 length: 13 residues. Germline CDR1 reads MNHEY; CDR2 reads SMNVEV (reference sequence). The V end lost 8 bases, the J end lost 0 bases, and 10 bases lay between the germline ends. In nucleotides, the CDR3 is TGTGCCAGCCGGGGACATTCTAACTATGGCTACACCTTC. It codes for CASRGHSNYGYTF.

V is TRBV5-6 and J is TRBJ1-4; no clear D. Germline CDR1 is SGHDT and CDR2 is YYEEEE. The CDR3 spans 14 residues. The V end was cut by 4 bases, the J end by 10 bases, with 17 bases between. CDR3 nucleotides: TGTGCCAGCAGCATCAGGTCTCGAGGTGGAAAACTGTTTTTT. It is translated as CASSIRSRGGKLFF.

This clonotype came up a few times. The V gene is TRBV12-5, the J gene TRBJ1-5; possible D gene TRBD1, 5 bases. From germline, CDR1 is LGHNT and CDR2 FRNRAP. The V gene lost 1 base and the J gene lost 3 bases, with 16 bases spanning the gap. The CDR3 has 17 amino acids. For the CDR3, the DNA is TGTGCTAGTGGTTTGGCACACTTGGGGCAGGTCAATCAGCCCCAGCATTTT. As protein: CASGLAHLGQVNQPQHF. Complete variable domain (other parts from reference TRBV12-5 and TRBJ1-5): DARVTQTPRHKVTEMGQEVTMRCQPILGHNTVFWYRQTMMQGLELLAYFRNRAPLDDSGMPKDRFSAEMPDATLATLKIQPSEPRDSAVYFCASGLAHLGQVNQPQHFGDGTRLSIL.

This clonotype was seen repeatedly, ten times or more. The V and J genes are TRBV2 and TRBJ1-3; perhaps TRBD1 as D (6 bases). There are 13 residues in the CDR3. From germline, CDR1 is SNHLY and CDR2 FYNNEI. The V end was cut by 6 bases, the J end by 0 bases, with 6 bases between. This chain's CDR3 is CASRDSSGNTIYF. The CDR3 DNA is TGTGCCAGCAGGGACAGCTCTGGAAACACCATATATTTT.

Details on this clonotype: A junction end diverges from the germline sequence, so it may reflect a read error. The gene calls are TRBV7-9 and TRBJ1-5; TRBD1 agrees at 7 bases. The germline CDR1 and CDR2 sequences are SEHNR and FQNEAQ (reference sequence). This CDR3 contains 16 residues. The CDR3 reads CAGSQGGTASNQPQHF. The CDR3 nucleotides are TGTGCCGGCAGCCAAGGGGGGACAGCCAGCAATCAGCCCCAGCATTTT.

This clonotype appeared a few times. V gene TRBV7-2 combines with J gene TRBJ1-6; 10 nucleotides line up with TRBD1. V lost 6 bases to trimming and J lost 4 bases; unmatched junction nucleotides: 12. The germline gives CDR1 SGHTA, CDR2 FQGNSA. The CDR3 covers 18 residues. The CDR3 DNA sequence: TGTGCCAGCAGGTCCGGGACAGGGGCGCTACCTTATAATTCACCCCTCCACTTT. This translates into CASRSGTGALPYNSPLHF.

This clonotype was observed at least ten times. The CDR3 region is CASSRGGGSGTQYF. CDR3 sequence (DNA): TGTGCCAGCAGCCGGGGTGGCGGGAGCGGGACCCAGTACTTC. The V gene is TRBV14, the J gene TRBJ2-5; 7 bases line up with TRBD2. The CDR3 covers 14 residues. V trimming: 4 bases; J trimming: 7 bases; junction bases outside the gene matches: 9. Germline V lookup: CDR1 SGHDN, CDR2 FVKESK.

The V call is TRBV6-1, the J call TRBJ2-7; D is ambiguous. The CDR3 extends over 12 amino acids. The germline CDR1 and CDR2 sequences are MNHNS and SASEGT. With 3 bases removed from V and 7 bases from J, the gap between germline ends came to 10 bases. The CDR3 here is CASSERKGEQYF. Here the CDR3 DNA reads TGTGCCAGCAGTGAGAGGAAAGGGGAGCAGTACTTC.

The chain uses TRBV6-1 and TRBJ2-7; D perhaps matches TRBD2 (7 bases). Germline lookup yields CDR1 MNHNS and CDR2 SASEGT. Trimming shortened V by 5 bases and J by 3 bases, and 17 bases separated the two germline ends. The CDR3 consists of 15 residues. For the CDR3, the DNA is TGTGCCAGCAGTTACTCTACCGGGGGGCTCTACGAGCAGTACTTC. Its translation is CASSYSTGGLYEQYF.

The V and J genes are TRBV20-1 and TRBJ2-5; perhaps TRBD2 as D (6 bases). The V gene lost 0 bases and the J gene lost 5 bases, with 13 bases spanning the gap. The CDR3 is 14 residues long. CDR1 and CDR2 from the germline V gene are DFQATT and SNEGSKA (reference sequence). The DNA for the CDR3 is TGCAGTGCTAGAGATCGGTGGAGGGTGGAGACCCAGTACTTC. Amino acid sequence: CSARDRWRVETQYF.

This clonotype was picked up many times. The CDR3 DNA sequence: TGTGCCAGCGAGGGACTCCAAGAGACCCAGTACTTC. Translated: CASEGLQETQYF. The chain recombines TRBV7-9 with TRBJ2-5, with D tentatively TRBD2 (6 bases). CDR1 is SEHNR and CDR2 is FQNEAQ in the germline V gene (reference sequence). Deletions cut 8 bases from V and 1 base from J, with 8 bases between. The CDR3 covers 12 residues.